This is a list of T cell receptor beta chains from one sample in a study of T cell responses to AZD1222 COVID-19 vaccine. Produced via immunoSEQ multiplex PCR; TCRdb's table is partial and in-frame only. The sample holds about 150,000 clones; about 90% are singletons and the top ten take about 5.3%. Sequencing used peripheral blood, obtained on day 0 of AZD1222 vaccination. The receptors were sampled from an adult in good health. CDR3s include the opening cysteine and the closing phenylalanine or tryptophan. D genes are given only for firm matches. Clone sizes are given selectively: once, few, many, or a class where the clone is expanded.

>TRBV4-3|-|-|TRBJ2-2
CASSQDSTNTGELFF
TGCGCCAGCAGCCAAGACAGTACGAACACCGGGGAGCTGTTTTTT
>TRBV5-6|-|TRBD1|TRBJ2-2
CASSAGTGIGELFF
TGTGCCAGCAGCGCAGGGACAGGGATCGGGGAGCTGTTTTTT
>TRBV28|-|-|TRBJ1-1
CASRRRPSTEAFF
TGTGCCAGCAGGCGACGGCCCTCGACTGAAGCTTTCTTT
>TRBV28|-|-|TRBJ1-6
CASSLSRGAPLHF
TGTGCCAGCAGTTTAAGCAGGGGCGCACCCCTCCACTTT
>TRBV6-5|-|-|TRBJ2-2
CASKSGQNTGELFF
TGTGCCAGCAAATCGGGGCAGAACACCGGGGAGCTGTTTTTT
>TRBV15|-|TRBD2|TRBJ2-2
CATSRGLAGSTGELFF
TGTGCCACCAGCAGGGGACTAGCTGGGAGCACCGGGGAGCTGTTTTTT
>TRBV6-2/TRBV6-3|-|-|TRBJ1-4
CASSRLLSGTENEKLFF
TGTGCCAGCAGTCGTCTCCTTTCCGGGACGGAGAATGAAAAACTGTTTTTT
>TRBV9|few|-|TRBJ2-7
CASSLGQASYEQYF
TGTGCCAGCAGCCTCGGACAAGCCTCCTACGAGCAGTACTTC
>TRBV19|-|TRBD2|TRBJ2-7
CASSIDGLAGDEQYF
TGTGCCAGTAGTATAGATGGACTAGCGGGAGACGAGCAGTACTTC
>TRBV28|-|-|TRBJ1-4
CASSSGSNEKLFF
TGTGCCAGCAGTTCCGGGTCGAATGAAAAACTGTTTTTT
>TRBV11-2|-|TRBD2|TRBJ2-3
CASSPEASGFAGDTQYF
TGTGCCAGCAGCCCAGAGGCTAGCGGGTTTGCCGGAGATACGCAGTATTTT
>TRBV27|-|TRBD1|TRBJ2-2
CASSPGTANTGELFF
TGTGCCAGCAGTCCCGGGACAGCGAACACCGGGGAGCTGTTTTTT
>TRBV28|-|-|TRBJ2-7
CASRRVGAKEGEQYF
TGTGCCAGCAGACGGGTCGGGGCAAAAGAGGGCGAGCAGTACTTC
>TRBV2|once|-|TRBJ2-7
CASTARIYEQYF
TGTGCCAGCACGGCGAGGATCTACGAGCAGTACTTC
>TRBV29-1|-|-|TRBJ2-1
CSVADHEQFF
TGCAGCGTTGCAGACCATGAGCAGTTCTTC
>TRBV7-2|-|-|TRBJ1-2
CASSLGRGDYGYTF
TGTGCCAGCAGCTTGGGCAGAGGAGACTATGGCTACACCTTC
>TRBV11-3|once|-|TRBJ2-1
CASSLEGLDEQFF
TGTGCCAGCAGCTTAGAAGGGTTGGATGAGCAGTTCTTC
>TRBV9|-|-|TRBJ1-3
CASSVGQLRDGNTIYF
TGTGCCAGCAGCGTAGGACAGTTAAGGGATGGAAACACCATATATTTT
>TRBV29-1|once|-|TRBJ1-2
CSVLRGPLGSGYTF
TGCAGCGTCCTAAGGGGCCCCTTAGGCAGTGGCTACACCTTC
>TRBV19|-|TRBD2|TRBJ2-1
CASSTTTSGRNEQFF
TGTGCCAGTAGCACCACGACTAGCGGGAGGAATGAGCAGTTCTTC
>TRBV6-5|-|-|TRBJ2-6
CASRRDSGANVLTF
TGTGCCAGCCGACGGGACTCTGGGGCCAACGTCCTGACTTTC
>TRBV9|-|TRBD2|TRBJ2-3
CASSGREGRTDTQYF
TGTGCCAGCAGCGGGAGGGAGGGGAGAACAGATACGCAGTATTTT